Below, one T cell receptor beta chain is given with its context. Its target is not known. The data belong to a study of T cell repertoires in cytomegalovirus infection. In TCRdb, the reads were re-called with MiXCR into one record per CDR3 protein. Of about 130,000 distinct CDR3 sequences listed, roughly a quarter were seen once; the top ten hold 30% to 35%. This CDR3 comprises 16 residues. Trimming removed 4 bases from V and 0 bases from J, with 14 bases in between. Germline lookup yields CDR1 MNHEY and CDR2 SVGEGT. The origin of this receptor is a human donor in good health (CMV status not recorded). Some clones in this sample may be carry-over from other donors' samples. What was sequenced was PBMCs, sequenced either directly or after in vitro stimulation (not recorded which). The chain links TRBV6-2 or TRBV6-3 to TRBJ2-3, with no clear D. This CDR3 is CASSLADSLSTDTQYF. In DNA, the CDR3 is TGTGCCAGCAGTTTAGCCGACTCCCTTAGCACAGATACGCAGTATTTT.